These 20 T cell receptor beta chains share one sample of origin, sequenced in a study of metastatic and nonmetastatic thyroid tumors. TCRdb re-analyzed the PCR reads through MiXCR. The sample lists tens of thousands of clones, nearly 25% occurring once. Every patient underwent thyroid surgery untreated. Source material: tumor tissue. The receptors stem from a female donor with papillary thyroid cancer or a benign thyroid nodule (not recorded which). Some clones in this sample may be carry-over from other donors' samples.

There are many counts of this clone. The chain carries TRBV18 and TRBJ2-7; D is perhaps TRBD1 (6 bases). Germline V CDR1 and CDR2: KGHSH, LQKENI. V was cut by 2 bases and J by 6 bases, with 14 bases left in between. CDR3 length equals 14 residues. The CDR3 sequence is CASSPTGQIFEQYF. DNA of the CDR3: TGTGCCAGCTCACCAACGGGACAAATCTTCGAGCAGTACTTC. The whole variable domain, remainder taken from reference TRBV18 and TRBJ2-7, is NAGVMQNPRHLVRRRGQEARLRCSPMKGHSHVYWYRQLPEEGLKFMVYLQKENIIDESGMPKERFSAEFPKEGPSILRIQQVVRGDSAAYFCASSPTGQIFEQYFGPGTRLTVT.

Relative to its sample, this clone is medium-sized (0.01 to 0.1%). The J gene is TRBJ2-1, the V gene TRBV7-2; 8 nucleotides align to TRBD1. The CDR3 spans 16 residues. CDR1 and CDR2 from the germline V gene are SGHTA and FQGNSA. The ends lost 2 bases at V and 9 bases at J; junction bases unmatched: 12. The CDR3 region is CASSLLGPGQGGEQFF. The CDR3 nucleotides are TGTGCCAGCAGCTTACTCGGGCCAGGACAGGGCGGTGAGCAGTTCTTC.

This clone was recorded at least ten times. The CDR3 sequence is CASSVSGDKETQYF. The CDR3 region has the DNA TGTGCCAGTAGTGTTAGCGGAGATAAAGAGACCCAGTACTTC. The V call is TRBV19, the J call TRBJ2-5; possibly TRBD2 for D (6 bases). Germline CDR1 reads LNHDA; CDR2 reads SQIVND (reference sequence). This CDR3 spans 14 amino acids. V dropped 5 bases and J dropped 3 bases, with 13 bases sitting between them. The full variable domain, its missing parts supplied by reference TRBV19 and TRBJ2-5, is DGGITQSPKYLFRKEGQNVTLSCEQNLNHDAMYWYRQDPGQGLRLIYYSQIVNDFQKGDIAEGYSVSREKKESFPLTVTSAQKNPTAFYLCASSVSGDKETQYFGPGTRLLVL.

This clone was seen ten or more times. The chain employs TRBV29-1 and TRBJ1-2, with D perhaps matching TRBD1 (5 bases). Per germline, CDR1 SQVTM and CDR2 ANQGSEA. Trimming shortened V by 4 bases and J by 8 bases, and 17 bases separated the two germline ends. The CDR3 spans 13 residues. The CDR3 is CSVVVGVALGYTF. The CDR3 bases are TGCAGCGTTGTGGTGGGGGTTGCATTGGGCTACACCTTC.

Of note for this clone: The junction and the germline gene differ at one end; a read error may be behind it. The chain employs TRBV7-2 and TRBJ2-5; D assignment may be TRBD1 or TRBD2 (5 bases each). This CDR3 contains 12 residues. In germline, CDR1 is SGHTA, CDR2 FQGNSA. The CDR3 coding sequence is TGTGCCAGCGGCTCGACCTCAGGGACCCACTACTTC. Translated: CASGSTSGTHYF.

A remark on this clone: A much larger clone lies a single base off, so this may be a read error. The V and J genes are TRBV29-1 and TRBJ2-2; 8 bases match TRBD2. The CDR3 covers 14 residues. Germline V CDR1 and CDR2: SQVTM, ANQGSEA. The junction had 3 bases not matched to a gene; V was cut back by 5 bases and J by 1 base. CDR3 coding DNA: TGCAGCGTTCGACTAGCGCGGAACACCGGGGAGCTGTTTTTT. Its protein is CSVRLARNTGELFF.

This clone was recorded at least ten times. The sample carries other DNA sequences with the same CDR3. V gene TRBV7-9 combines with J gene TRBJ2-3; 9 bases align to TRBD2. Germline V CDR1 and CDR2: SEHNR, FQNEAQ (reference sequence). V was pared by 5 bases and J by 14 bases, with 8 bases of the junction left unmatched. The CDR3 consists of 12 residues. CDR3 DNA sequence: TGTGCCAGCAGCGGAGCGGGAGGCCTCTGGTATTTT. It encodes CASSGAGGLWYF.

This clone was seen at least ten times. The chain recombines TRBV2 with TRBJ2-5; TRBD1 agrees at 7 bases. The CDR3 sequence is 15 residues long. Germline trimming cut 6 bases from V and 2 bases from J; bases unmatched to any gene: 9. Germline CDR1 SNHLY, CDR2 FYNNEI. The CDR3 region is CASRRTGGIQETQYF. CDR3 nucleotide sequence: TGTGCCAGCAGAAGGACAGGTGGCATTCAAGAGACCCAGTACTTC.

This clone has only a few counts. One end of the junction does not line up with germline, which may come from a read error. This chain links TRBV12-3 or TRBV12-4 with TRBJ2-1; TRBD1 matches at 8 bases. The CDR3 extends over 15 amino acids. The CDR3 region has the DNA TGTGCCAACAGTCCTGTGACAGGGGTTAGAGATGAGCAGTTCTTC. Amino acids: CANSPVTGVRDEQFF.

This clone was counted many times. This chain connects TRBV2 to TRBJ2-4, with 9 nucleotides matching TRBD1. There are 15 residues in the CDR3. V lost 2 bases and J lost 4; bases outside the gene matches: 3. Germline values: CDR1 SNHLY, CDR2 FYNNEI. CDR3 sequence (DNA): TGTGCCAGCAGTGAATTGGGGACAGGGAAAAACATTCAGTACTTC. It yields the protein CASSELGTGKNIQYF. The variable domain in full, completed from reference TRBV2 and TRBJ2-4, reads EPEVTQTPSHQVTQMGQEVILRCVPISNHLYFYWYRQILGQKVEFLVSFYNNEISEKSEIFDDQFSVERPDGSNFTLKIRSTKLEDSAMYFCASSELGTGKNIQYFGAGTRLSVL.

This clone appeared many times. This may arise from a read error, as a much more abundant clone is one base away. The rearrangement joins TRBV10-2 to TRBJ1-1; D possibly corresponds to TRBD1 (5 bases). V lost 2 bases and J lost 3, with 16 bases in between. Germline V lookup: CDR1 WSHSY, CDR2 SAAADI. This CDR3 comprises 16 residues. Here the CDR3 reads CASSENRQKIDTEAFF. CDR3 DNA: TGCGCCAGCAGTGAGAACAGGCAGAAGATTGACACTGAAGCTTTCTTT.

On this clone itself: A read error may produce the germline difference seen at one junction end. CDR3 sequence reads: CSSRSFRDSYEQYF. CDR3 DNA sequence: TGTTCCAGCAGATCCTTCCGGGACAGCTATGAGCAGTACTTC. The chain links TRBV5-8 to TRBJ2-7, with 7 bases that match TRBD1. Germline V gene sequence: CDR1 SGHTS, CDR2 YDEGEE. The CDR3 runs 14 residues.

This chain joins TRBV11-2 and TRBJ2-7; the match to TRBD2 covers 7 bases. CDR1 SGHAT and CDR2 FQNNGV come from the germline V gene. There are 15 residues in the CDR3. Germline trimming cut 6 bases from V and 4 bases from J; bases unmatched to any gene: 12. The CDR3 DNA is TGTGCCAGCAGAGGTTGGCTAGCGGTAAGTTACGAGCAGTACTTC. It translates to CASRGWLAVSYEQYF. Full variable domain (missing parts from reference TRBV11-2 and TRBJ2-7): EAGVAQSPRYKIIEKRQSVAFWCNPISGHATLYWYQQILGQGPKLLIQFQNNGVVDDSQLPKDRFSAERLKGVDSTLKIQPAKLEDSAVYLCASRGWLAVSYEQYFGPGTRLTVT.

This chain uses TRBV20-1 with TRBJ2-7; TRBD1 agrees at 7 bases. Germline values: CDR1 DFQATT, CDR2 SNEGSKA (reference sequence). The junction had 2 bases not matched to a gene; V was cut back by 3 bases and J by 6 bases. The CDR3 runs to 11 residues. The CDR3 region is CSARTGIEQYF. The CDR3 DNA reads TGCAGTGCTAGGACAGGGATCGAGCAGTACTTC.

The genes are TRBV11-2 and TRBJ2-6; D remains unclear. CDR1 is SGHAT and CDR2 is FQNNGV in the germline V gene. The germline V and J ends were trimmed by 1 base and 0 bases, with 4 bases remaining between them. CDR3 size: 15 residues. Here the CDR3 reads CASSLVASGANVLTF. The CDR3 nucleotides are TGTGCCAGCAGCTTAGTAGCCTCTGGGGCCAACGTCCTGACTTTC.

This clone came up many times. The V gene is TRBV10-3, the J gene TRBJ1-2; D call uncertain. This CDR3 has 13 amino acids. Per the germline V gene, CDR1 is ENHRY and CDR2 is SYGVKD. The ends were cut back, 2 bases at V and 0 bases at J, with 4 bases in the middle. Written as DNA, the CDR3 is TGTGCCATCAGTGAGCGAACTAACTATGGCTACACCTTC. Encoded protein: CAISERTNYGYTF.

This clone was seen a few times. This may arise from a read error, as a much more abundant clone is one base away. The chain employs TRBV3-1 and TRBJ2-5; no reliable D call. The CDR3 contains 12 residues. The germline gives CDR1 LGHDT, CDR2 YNNKEL (reference sequence). The CDR3 loop reads CAGSQDRETQYF. CDR3 DNA sequence: TGTGCCGGCAGCCAAGATCGAGAGACCCAGTACTTC.

This clone was observed many times. This chain uses TRBV10-1 with TRBJ1-3; D gene uncertain. CDR1 is WNHNN, CDR2 SYGVQD, per germline (reference sequence). This CDR3 spans 16 amino acids. The V and J ends lost 3 bases and 0 bases respectively, with 12 bases between them. Here the CDR3 DNA reads TGCGCCAGCAGTGAAGGCTGGCCGAGCTCTGGAAACACCATATATTTT. It yields the protein CASSEGWPSSGNTIYF.

The chain employs TRBV6-1 and TRBJ2-4, with 8 nucleotides matching TRBD2. The CDR3 consists of 13 residues. Germline CDR1 and CDR2: MNHNS and SASEGT. With 6 bases clipped from V and 8 bases from J, the junction kept 6 bases outside the gene matches. This CDR3 reads CASRAGEVDIQYF. The CDR3 bases are TGTGCCAGCAGAGCGGGAGAGGTTGACATTCAGTACTTC.

The chain combines TRBV19 with TRBJ2-1, with TRBD2 matching 8 bases. Germline CDR1 and CDR2: LNHDA and SQIVND (reference sequence). V dropped 6 bases and J dropped 5; count of bases not matched to a gene: 6. The CDR3 runs 14 residues. CDR3 in DNA: TGTGCCAGTAGCGCTAGCGGGCTCAACAATGAGCAGTTCTTC. It is translated as CASSASGLNNEQFF. The entire variable domain, with the rest obtained from reference TRBV19 and TRBJ2-1, is as follows: DGGITQSPKYLFRKEGQNVTLSCEQNLNHDAMYWYRQDPGQGLRLIYYSQIVNDFQKGDIAEGYSVSREKKESFPLTVTSAQKNPTAFYLCASSASGLNNEQFFGPGTRLTVL.